This T cell receptor beta chain was obtained from a study of T cell repertoires in cytomegalovirus infection. In TCRdb, the reads were re-called with MiXCR into one record per CDR3 protein. Of around 230,000 distinct CDR3 sequences in the sample, around 6.6% were seen once. This clonotype was recorded many times. Sequencing was performed on PBMCs. The clonotype comes from a human donor in good health (CMV status not recorded). Some clones in this sample may be carry-over from other donors' samples.

CDR3 in amino acids: CSVVRGPEETQYF. In nucleotides, the CDR3 is TGCAGCGTTGTGCGGGGGCCTGAAGAGACCCAGTACTTC. The genes are TRBV29-1 and TRBJ2-5, with D tentatively TRBD2 (7 bases). Germline-derived CDR1 and CDR2 are SQVTM and ANQGSEA. The CDR3 covers 13 residues. V lost 4 bases to trimming and J lost 3 bases, with 12 bases between them. The entire variable domain, with the rest obtained from reference TRBV29-1 and TRBJ2-5, is as follows: SAVISQKPSRDICQRGTSLTIQCQVDSQVTMMFWYRQQPGQSLTLIATANQGSEATYESGFVIDKFPISRPNLTFSTLTVSNMSPEDSSIYLCSVVRGPEETQYFGPGTRLLVL.